This TCR beta chain was observed in a study of T cells in Graves' hyperthyroidism and ophthalmopathy. Findings and limits, study-wide: The authors' 13 V-J model separated ophthalmopathy from stable hyperthyroidism. It was a median approximately six months before onset that the model predicted ophthalmopathy.

Authors of the study amplified TCR beta CDR3 regions from RNA transcripts. First-round RT-PCR with HTBI primers amplified the TCR CDR3 region. TCRdb analysed the multiplex PCR reads with MiXCR anew, one entry per CDR3 protein. The sample gives some 490,000 distinct CDR3 sequences, about 20% of which show up once; about half is in the top ten. This clonotype was counted only a few times. Its target is not known. In the ophthalmopathy cohort, Clinical Activity Score was at least 3, NOSPECS grade at least 4, and duration under 3 months. Lactation, pregnancy, other autoimmune disease or uncontrolled infection excluded patients. This CDR3 comprises 15 residues. Germline V gives CDR1 MNHNS, CDR2 SASEGT. Trimming took 0 bases from V and 5 from J, leaving 13 bases between them.

This TCR was recovered from a woman aged 70 to 79 with Graves' ophthalmopathy. Sequencing used blood. J is TRBJ1-1 and V is TRBV6-1, with TRBD1 as a possible D gene (5 bases). The CDR3 loop is CASSEALSRGTEAFF. DNA of the CDR3: TGTGCCAGCAGTGAAGCGTTGAGCCGGGGGACTGAAGCTTTCTTT.